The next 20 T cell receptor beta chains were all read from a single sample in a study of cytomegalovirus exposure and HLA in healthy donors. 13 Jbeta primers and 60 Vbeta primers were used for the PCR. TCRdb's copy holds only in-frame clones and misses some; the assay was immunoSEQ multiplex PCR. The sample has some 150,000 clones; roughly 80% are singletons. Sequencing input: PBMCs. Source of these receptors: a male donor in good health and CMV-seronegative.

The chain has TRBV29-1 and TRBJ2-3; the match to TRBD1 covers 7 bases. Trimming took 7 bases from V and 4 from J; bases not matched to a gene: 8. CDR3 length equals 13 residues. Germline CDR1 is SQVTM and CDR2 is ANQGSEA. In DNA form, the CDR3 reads TGCAGCGCCGCGACAGGGAATGCAGATACGCAGTATTTT. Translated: CSAATGNADTQYF.

In DNA form, the CDR3 reads TGTGCCAGCAGCTTAGTCGACAGCTACGAGCAGTACTTC. Amino acid sequence: CASSLVDSYEQYF. This chain links TRBV11-2 with TRBJ2-7; tentatively, D is TRBD1 (5 bases). The CDR3 consists of 13 residues. V lost 1 base and J lost 3, with 7 bases in between. Germline CDR1 is SGHAT and CDR2 is FQNNGV.

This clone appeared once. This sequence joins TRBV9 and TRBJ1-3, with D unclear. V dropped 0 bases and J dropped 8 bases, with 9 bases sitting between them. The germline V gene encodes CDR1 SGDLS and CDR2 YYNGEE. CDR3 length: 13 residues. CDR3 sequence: CASSVETGDTIYF. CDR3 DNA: TGTGCCAGCAGCGTAGAGACCGGGGACACCATATATTTT. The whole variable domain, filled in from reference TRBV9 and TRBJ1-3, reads DSGVTQTPKHLITATGQRVTLRCSPRSGDLSVYWYQQSLDQGLQFLIQYYNGEERAKGNILERFSAQQFPDLHSELNLSSLELGDSALYFCASSVETGDTIYFGEGSWLTVV.

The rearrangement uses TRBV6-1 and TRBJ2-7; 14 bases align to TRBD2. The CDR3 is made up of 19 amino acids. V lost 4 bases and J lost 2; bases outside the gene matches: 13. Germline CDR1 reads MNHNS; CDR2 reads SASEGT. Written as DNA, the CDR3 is TGTGCCAGCAGTGCCCGACTAGCGGGGGGGCTTATTGGGGCCTACGAGCAGTACTTC. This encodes CASSARLAGGLIGAYEQYF.

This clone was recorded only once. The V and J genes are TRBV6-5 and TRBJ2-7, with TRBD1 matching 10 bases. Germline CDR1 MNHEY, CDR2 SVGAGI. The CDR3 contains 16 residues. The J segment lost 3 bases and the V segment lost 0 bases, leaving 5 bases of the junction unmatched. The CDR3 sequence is CASSYSRDRGFYEQYF. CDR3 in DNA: TGTGCCAGCAGTTACTCGAGGGACAGGGGATTCTACGAGCAGTACTTC.

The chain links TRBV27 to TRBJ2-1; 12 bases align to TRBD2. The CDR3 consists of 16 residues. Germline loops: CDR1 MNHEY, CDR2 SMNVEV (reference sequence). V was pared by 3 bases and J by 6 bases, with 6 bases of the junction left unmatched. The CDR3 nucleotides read TGTGCCAGCAGTTTCCGGCCGGGACTAGCGGGCAATGAGCAGTTCTTC. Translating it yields CASSFRPGLAGNEQFF.

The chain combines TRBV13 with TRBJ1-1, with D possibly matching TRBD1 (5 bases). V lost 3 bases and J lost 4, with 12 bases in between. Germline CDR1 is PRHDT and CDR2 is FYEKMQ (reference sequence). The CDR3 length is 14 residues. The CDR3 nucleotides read TGTGCCAGCAGCTTGTGGGGGGAAAGCACTGAAGCTTTCTTT. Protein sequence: CASSLWGESTEAFF.

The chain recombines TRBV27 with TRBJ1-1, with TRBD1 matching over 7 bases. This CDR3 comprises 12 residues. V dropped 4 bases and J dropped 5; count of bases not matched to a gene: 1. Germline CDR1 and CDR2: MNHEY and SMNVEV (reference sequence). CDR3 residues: CASSYRGTEAFF. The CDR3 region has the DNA TGTGCCAGCAGTTACAGGGGAACTGAAGCTTTCTTT.

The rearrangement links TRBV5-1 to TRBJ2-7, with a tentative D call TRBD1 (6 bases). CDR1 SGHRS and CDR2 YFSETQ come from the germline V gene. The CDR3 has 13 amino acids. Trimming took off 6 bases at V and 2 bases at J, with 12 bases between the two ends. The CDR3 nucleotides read TGCGCCAGCACTGGGGGCCGGGCCTACGAGCAGTACTTC. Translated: CASTGGRAYEQYF. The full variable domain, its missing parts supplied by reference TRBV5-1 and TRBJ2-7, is KAGVTQTPRYLIKTRGQQVTLSCSPISGHRSVSWYQQTPGQGLQFLFEYFSETQRNKGNFPGRFSGRQFSNSRSEMNVSTLELGDSALYLCASTGGRAYEQYFGPGTRLTVT.

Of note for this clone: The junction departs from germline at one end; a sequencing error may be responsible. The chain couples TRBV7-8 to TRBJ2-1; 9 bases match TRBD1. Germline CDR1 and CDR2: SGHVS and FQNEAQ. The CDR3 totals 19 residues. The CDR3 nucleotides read TGTGCCAGCAGCTCGGAGGGACAGGGAGGGGGGACTTTATACAATGAGCAGCTCTTC. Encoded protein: CASSSEGQGGGTLYNEQLF.

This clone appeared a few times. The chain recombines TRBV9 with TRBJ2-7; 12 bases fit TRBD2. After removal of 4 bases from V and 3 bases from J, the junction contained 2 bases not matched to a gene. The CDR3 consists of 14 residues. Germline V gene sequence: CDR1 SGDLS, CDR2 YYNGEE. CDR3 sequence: CASSPLAGGYEQYF. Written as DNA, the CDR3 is TGTGCCAGCAGCCCACTAGCGGGGGGCTACGAGCAGTACTTC.

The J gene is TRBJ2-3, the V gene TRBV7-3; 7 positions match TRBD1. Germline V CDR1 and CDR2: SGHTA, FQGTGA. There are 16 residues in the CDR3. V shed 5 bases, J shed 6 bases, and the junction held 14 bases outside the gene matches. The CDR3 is CASSPEGARGRDTQYF. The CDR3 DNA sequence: TGTGCCAGCAGCCCCGAGGGGGCGCGAGGCCGTGATACGCAGTATTTT.

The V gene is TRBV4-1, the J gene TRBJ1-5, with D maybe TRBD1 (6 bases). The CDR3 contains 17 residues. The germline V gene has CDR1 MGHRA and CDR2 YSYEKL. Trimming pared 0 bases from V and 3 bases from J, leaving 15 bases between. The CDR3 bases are TGCGCCAGCAGCCAAGATCGGACAGCGGGGGACAATCAGCCCCAGCATTTT. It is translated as CASSQDRTAGDNQPQHF.

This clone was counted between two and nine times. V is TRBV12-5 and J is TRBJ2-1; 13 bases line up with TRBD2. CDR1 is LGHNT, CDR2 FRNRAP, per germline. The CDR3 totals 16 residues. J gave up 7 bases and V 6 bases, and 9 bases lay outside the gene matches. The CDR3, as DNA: TGTGCTAGTGGGTATGGGACTAGCGGGATTCGGAATGAGCAGTTCTTC. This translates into CASGYGTSGIRNEQFF.

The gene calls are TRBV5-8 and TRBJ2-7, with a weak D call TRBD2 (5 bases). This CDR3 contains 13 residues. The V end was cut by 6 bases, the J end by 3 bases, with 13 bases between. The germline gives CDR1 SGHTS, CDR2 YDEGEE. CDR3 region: CASTLVISYEQYF. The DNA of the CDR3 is TGTGCCAGCACACTAGTTATTAGCTACGAGCAGTACTTC.

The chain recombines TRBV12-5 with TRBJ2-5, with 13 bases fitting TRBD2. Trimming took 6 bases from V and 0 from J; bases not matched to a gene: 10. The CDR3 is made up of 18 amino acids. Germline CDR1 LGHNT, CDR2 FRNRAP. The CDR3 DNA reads TGTGCTAGTGGACCTGGACTAGCGGGGGCCCCTCACCAAGAGACCCAGTACTTC. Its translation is CASGPGLAGAPHQETQYF.

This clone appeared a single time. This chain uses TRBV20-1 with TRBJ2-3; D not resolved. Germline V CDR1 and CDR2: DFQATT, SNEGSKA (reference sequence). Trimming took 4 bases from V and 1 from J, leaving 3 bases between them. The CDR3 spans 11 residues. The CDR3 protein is CSATRTDTQYF. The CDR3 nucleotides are TGCAGTGCTACTCGCACAGATACGCAGTATTTT.

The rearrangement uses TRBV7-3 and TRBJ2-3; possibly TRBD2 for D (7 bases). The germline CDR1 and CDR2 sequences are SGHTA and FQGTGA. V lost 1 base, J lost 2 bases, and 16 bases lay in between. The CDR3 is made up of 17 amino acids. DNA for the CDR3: TGTGCCAGCAGCTTAAGGGCGGGGGCCGACGCCACAGATACGCAGTATTTT. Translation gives CASSLRAGADATDTQYF.

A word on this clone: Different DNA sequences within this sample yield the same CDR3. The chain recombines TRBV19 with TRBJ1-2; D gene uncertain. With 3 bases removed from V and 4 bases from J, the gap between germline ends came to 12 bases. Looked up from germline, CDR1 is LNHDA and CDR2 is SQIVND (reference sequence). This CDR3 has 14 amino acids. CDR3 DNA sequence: TGTGCCAGTAGTATGGTGGAGGGCGTCTATGGCTACACCTTC. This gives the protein CASSMVEGVYGYTF. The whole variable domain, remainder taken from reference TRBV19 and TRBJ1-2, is DGGITQSPKYLFRKEGQNVTLSCEQNLNHDAMYWYRQDPGQGLRLIYYSQIVNDFQKGDIAEGYSVSREKKESFPLTVTSAQKNPTAFYLCASSMVEGVYGYTFGSGTRLTVV.

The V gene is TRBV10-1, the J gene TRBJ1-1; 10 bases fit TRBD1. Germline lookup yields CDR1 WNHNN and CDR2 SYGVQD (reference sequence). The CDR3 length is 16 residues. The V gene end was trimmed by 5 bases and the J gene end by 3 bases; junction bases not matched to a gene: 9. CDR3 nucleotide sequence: TGCGCCAGCAGTCGAGTCCGGGACAGGGGTGACACTGAAGCTTTCTTT. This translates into CASSRVRDRGDTEAFF.